Below, 2 T cell receptor beta chains from the same sample are listed, as sequenced in a study of cytomegalovirus exposure and HLA in healthy donors. Researchers ran the PCR with 60 Vbeta and 13 Jbeta primers. The method was immunoSEQ multiplex PCR; TCRdb's version includes in-frame clones alone and lacks a portion of them. The table lists 180,000 or so clones, 75% to 85% of them singletons, with under 2.5% in the top ten. Sequencing was done on a sample of PBMCs. These receptor sequences come from a woman in her 30s in good health and CMV-seropositive.

The J gene is TRBJ1-4, the V gene TRBV10-1; D gene unclear. Germline CDR1 reads WNHNN; CDR2 reads SYGVQD (reference sequence). CDR3 length equals 14 residues. The ends were cut back, 6 bases at V and 0 bases at J, with 8 bases in the middle. This chain's CDR3 is CASSPGATNEKLFF. The CDR3 bases are TGCGCCAGCAGCCCAGGCGCAACTAATGAAAAACTGTTTTTT.

The chain carries TRBV10-3 and TRBJ2-3, with a tentative D call TRBD1 (6 bases). V was cut by 10 bases and J by 4 bases, with 15 bases left in between. This CDR3 is 13 amino acids long. Germline-derived CDR1 and CDR2 are ENHRY and SYGVKD. The CDR3 spells CATRGEGADTQYF. The CDR3 bases are TGTGCCACCAGGGGTGAGGGCGCAGATACGCAGTATTTT.